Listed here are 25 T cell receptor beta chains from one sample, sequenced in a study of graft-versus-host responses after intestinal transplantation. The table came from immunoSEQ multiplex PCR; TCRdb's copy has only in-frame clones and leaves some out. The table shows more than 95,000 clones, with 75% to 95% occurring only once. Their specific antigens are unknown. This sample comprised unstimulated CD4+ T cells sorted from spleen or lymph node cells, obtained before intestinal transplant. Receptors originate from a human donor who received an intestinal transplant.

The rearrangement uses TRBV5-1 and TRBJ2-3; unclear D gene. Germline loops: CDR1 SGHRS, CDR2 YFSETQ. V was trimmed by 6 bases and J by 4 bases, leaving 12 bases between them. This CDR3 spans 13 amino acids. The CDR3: CASTSRFSDTQYF. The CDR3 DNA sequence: TGCGCCAGCACCAGCAGGTTCTCAGATACGCAGTATTTT.

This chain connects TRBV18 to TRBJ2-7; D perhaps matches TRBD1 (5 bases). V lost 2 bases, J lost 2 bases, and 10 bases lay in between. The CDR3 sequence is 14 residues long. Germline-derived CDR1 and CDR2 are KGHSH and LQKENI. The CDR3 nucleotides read TGTGCCAGCTCACCAGTCCGACAGACCTACGAGCAGTACTTC. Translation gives CASSPVRQTYEQYF. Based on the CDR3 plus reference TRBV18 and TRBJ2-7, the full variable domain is NAGVMQNPRHLVRRRGQEARLRCSPMKGHSHVYWYRQLPEEGLKFMVYLQKENIIDESGMPKERFSAEFPKEGPSILRIQQVVRGDSAAYFCASSPVRQTYEQYFGPGTRLTVT.

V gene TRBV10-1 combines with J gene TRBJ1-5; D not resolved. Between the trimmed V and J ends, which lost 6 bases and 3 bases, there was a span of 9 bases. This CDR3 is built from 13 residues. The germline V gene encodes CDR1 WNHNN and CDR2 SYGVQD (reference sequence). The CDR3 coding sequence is TGCGCCAGCAGCGCCGACATCAATCAGCCCCAGCATTTT. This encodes CASSADINQPQHF.

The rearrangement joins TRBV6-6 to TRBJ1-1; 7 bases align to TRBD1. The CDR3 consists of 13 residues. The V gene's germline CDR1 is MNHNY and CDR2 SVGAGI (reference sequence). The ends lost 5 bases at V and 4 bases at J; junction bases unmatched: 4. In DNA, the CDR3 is TGTGCCAGCAGTCGCCGGACAGGCACTGAAGCTTTCTTT. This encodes CASSRRTGTEAFF.

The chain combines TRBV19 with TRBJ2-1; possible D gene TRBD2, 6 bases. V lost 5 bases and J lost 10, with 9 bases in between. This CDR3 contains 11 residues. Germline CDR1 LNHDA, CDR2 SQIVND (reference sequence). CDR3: CASSDRGEQFF. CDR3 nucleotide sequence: TGTGCCAGTAGTGACCGGGGGGAGCAGTTCTTC.

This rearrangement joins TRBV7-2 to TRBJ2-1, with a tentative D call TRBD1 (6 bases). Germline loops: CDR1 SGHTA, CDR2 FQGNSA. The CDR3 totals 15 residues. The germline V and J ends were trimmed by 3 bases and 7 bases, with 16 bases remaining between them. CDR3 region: CASSFQSGVGNEQFF. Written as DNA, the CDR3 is TGTGCCAGCAGCTTCCAGTCAGGGGTGGGGAATGAGCAGTTCTTC.

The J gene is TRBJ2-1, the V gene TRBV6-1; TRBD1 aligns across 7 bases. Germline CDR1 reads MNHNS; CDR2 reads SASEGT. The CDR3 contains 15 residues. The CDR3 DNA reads TGTGCTTCTATGGTTGGGGACAGAGTTATTAATGAGCAGTTCTTC. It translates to CASMVGDRVINEQFF.

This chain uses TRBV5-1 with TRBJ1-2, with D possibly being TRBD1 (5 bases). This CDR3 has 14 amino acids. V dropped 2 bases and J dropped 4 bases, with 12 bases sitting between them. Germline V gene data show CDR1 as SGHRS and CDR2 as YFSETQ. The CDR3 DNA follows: TGCGCCAGCAGCTTCCAGGGCGAGAGCTATGGCTACACCTTC. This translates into CASSFQGESYGYTF.

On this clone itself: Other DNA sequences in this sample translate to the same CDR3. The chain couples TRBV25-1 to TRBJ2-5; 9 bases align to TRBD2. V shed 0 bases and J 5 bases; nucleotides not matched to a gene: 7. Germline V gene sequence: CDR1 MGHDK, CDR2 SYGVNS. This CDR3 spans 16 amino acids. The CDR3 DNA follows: TGTGCCAGCAGTGAATATGGCGGGGGGGGTTATGAGACCCAGTACTTC. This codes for CASSEYGGGGYETQYF.

The CDR3 is CASSLRSSYEQYF. CDR3 bases: TGTGCCAGCAGCTTGAGGAGCTCCTACGAGCAGTACTTC. V usage is TRBV5-8 and J usage is TRBJ2-7; D gene unclear. V was clipped by 1 base and J by 0 bases, with 5 bases between them. Looked up from germline, CDR1 is SGHTS and CDR2 is YDEGEE. The length of the CDR3 is 13 residues.

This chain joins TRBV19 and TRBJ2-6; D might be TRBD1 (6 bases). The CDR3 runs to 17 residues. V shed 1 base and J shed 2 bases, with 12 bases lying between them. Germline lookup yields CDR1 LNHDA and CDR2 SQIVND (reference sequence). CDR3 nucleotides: TGTGCCAGTAGTATAGGGGGCCCAGGGGCTGGGGCCAACGTCCTGACTTTC. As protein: CASSIGGPGAGANVLTF.

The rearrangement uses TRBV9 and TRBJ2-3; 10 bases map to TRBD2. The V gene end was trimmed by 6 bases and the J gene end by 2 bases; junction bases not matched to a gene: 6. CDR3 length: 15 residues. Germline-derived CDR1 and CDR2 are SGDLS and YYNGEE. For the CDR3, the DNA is TGTGCCAGCACCGAACTAGCGGGGATCACAGATACGCAGTATTTT. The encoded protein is CASTELAGITDTQYF.

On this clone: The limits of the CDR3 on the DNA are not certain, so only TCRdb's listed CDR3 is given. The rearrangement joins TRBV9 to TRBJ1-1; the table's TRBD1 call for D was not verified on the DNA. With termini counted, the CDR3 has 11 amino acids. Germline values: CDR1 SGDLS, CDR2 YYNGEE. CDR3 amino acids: CASSVGTGAIF.

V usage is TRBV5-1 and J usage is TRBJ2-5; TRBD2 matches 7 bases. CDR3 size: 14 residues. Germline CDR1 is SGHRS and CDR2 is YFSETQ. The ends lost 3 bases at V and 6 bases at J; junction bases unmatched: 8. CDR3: CASSYLTSEQTQYF. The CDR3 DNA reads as TGCGCCAGCAGCTATCTTACTAGCGAGCAGACCCAGTACTTC.

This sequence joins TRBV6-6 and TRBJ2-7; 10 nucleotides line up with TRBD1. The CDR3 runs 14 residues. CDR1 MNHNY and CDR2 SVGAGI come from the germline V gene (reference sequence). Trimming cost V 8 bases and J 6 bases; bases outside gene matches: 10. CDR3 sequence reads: CASRPPGTGAEQYF. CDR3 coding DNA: TGTGCCAGCCGGCCCCCCGGGACAGGGGCCGAGCAGTACTTC.

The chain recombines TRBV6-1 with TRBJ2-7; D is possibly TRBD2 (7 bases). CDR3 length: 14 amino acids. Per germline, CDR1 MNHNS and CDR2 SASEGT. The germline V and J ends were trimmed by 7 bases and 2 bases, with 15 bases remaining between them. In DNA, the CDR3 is TGTGCCAGCACCGGAGGGGGGGTGACCTACGAGCAGTACTTC. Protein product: CASTGGGVTYEQYF.

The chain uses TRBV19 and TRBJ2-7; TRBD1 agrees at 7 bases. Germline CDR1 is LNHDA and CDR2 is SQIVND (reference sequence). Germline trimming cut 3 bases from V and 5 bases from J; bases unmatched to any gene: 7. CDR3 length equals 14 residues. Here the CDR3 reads CASSMTGQSHEQYF. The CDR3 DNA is TGTGCCAGTAGTATGACAGGGCAGTCCCACGAGCAGTACTTC.

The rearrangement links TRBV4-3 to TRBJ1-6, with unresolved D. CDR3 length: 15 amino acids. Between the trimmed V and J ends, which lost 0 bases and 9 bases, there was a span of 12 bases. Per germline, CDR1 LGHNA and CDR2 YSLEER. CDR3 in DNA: TGCGCCAGCAGCCAAGATGGACTTAATGGTTCACCCCTCCACTTT. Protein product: CASSQDGLNGSPLHF.

The CDR3: CASSQAPPLEQYF. CDR3 nucleotides: TGTGCCAGCAGCCAGGCCCCCCCACTCGAGCAGTACTTC. The chain links TRBV7-3 to TRBJ2-7, with no clear D. This CDR3 is 13 amino acids long. Germline loops: CDR1 SGHTA, CDR2 FQGTGA. V was trimmed by 5 bases and J by 6 bases, leaving 14 bases between them.

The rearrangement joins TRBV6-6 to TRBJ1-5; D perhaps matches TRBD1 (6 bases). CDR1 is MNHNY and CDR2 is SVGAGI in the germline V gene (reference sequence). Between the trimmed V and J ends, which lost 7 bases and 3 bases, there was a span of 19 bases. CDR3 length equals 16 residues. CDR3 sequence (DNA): TGTGCCAGCACCAATACCCTCAGGGGCCTCAATCAGCCCCAGCATTTT. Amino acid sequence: CASTNTLRGLNQPQHF.

The CDR3 region is CASSPGLEETQYF. In nucleotides, the CDR3 is TGTGCCAGCAGCCCGGGACTAGAAGAGACCCAGTACTTC. The gene calls are TRBV7-2 and TRBJ2-5; 8 nucleotides line up with TRBD2. CDR1 and CDR2 from the germline V gene are SGHTA and FQGNSA. The CDR3 covers 13 residues. Trimming at V came to 5 bases and at J to 3 bases, leaving 2 bases not matched to a gene.

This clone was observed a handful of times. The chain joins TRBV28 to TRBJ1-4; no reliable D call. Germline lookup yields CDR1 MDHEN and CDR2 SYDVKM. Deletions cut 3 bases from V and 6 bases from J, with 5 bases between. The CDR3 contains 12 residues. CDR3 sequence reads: CASSFPYEKLFF. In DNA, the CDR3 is TGTGCCAGCAGTTTCCCGTATGAAAAACTGTTTTTT. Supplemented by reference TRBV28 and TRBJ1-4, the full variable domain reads DVKVTQSSRYLVKRTGEKVFLECVQDMDHENMFWYRQDPGLGLRLIYFSYDVKMKEKGDIPEGYSVSREKKERFSLILESASTNQTSMYLCASSFPYEKLFFGSGTQLSVL.

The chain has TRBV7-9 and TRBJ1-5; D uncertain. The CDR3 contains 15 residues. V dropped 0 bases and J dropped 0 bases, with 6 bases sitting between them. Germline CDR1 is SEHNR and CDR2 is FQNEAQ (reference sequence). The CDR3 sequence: CASSLAGDSNQPQHF. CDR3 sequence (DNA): TGTGCCAGCAGCTTAGCCGGGGATAGCAATCAGCCCCAGCATTTT.

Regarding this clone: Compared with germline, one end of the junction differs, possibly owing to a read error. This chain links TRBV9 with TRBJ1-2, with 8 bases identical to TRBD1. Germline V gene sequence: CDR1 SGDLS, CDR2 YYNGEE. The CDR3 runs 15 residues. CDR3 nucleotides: TGTGCCGGCAGCTCAAACAGGGGGTCCGGCTATGGCTACACCTTC. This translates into CAGSSNRGSGYGYTF.

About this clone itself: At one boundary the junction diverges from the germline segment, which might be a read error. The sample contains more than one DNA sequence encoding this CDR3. CDR3 bases: TGCGCCAGCAGTGGGACAGGGCCCATCGGGGCCCAGTACTTC. It yields the protein CASSGTGPIGAQYF. V and J are TRBV2 and TRBJ2-5, with 9 bases lining up with TRBD1. Germline CDR1 is SNHLY and CDR2 is FYNNEI. The CDR3 consists of 14 residues.